The rows below give T cell receptor beta chains drawn from one sample of a study of control samples from healthy donors and cancer patients. Clones were sequenced by immunoSEQ multiplex PCR, and TCRdb holds only the in-frame ones, with some missing. The table shows over 150,000 clones, with approximately 94% occurring only once. Specimen: blood. These receptors were taken from a man in his forties in good health. CDR3s include the opening cysteine and the closing phenylalanine or tryptophan. D genes are given only for firm matches. Size is stated for part of the rows, as once, few or many counts, or as a class when the clone is expanded.

v_gene	d_gene	abundance	j_gene	CDR3aa	CDR3nt
TRBV19	TRBD1	NA	TRBJ2-4	CASSIGQGKNIQYF	TGTGCCAGTAGTATAGGACAGGGGAAAAACATTCAGTACTTC
TRBV29-1	NA	NA	TRBJ1-2	CSVEGRGEPTANPGYTF	TGCAGCGTTGAGGGTAGGGGGGAGCCTACCGCGAACCCTGGCTACACCTTC
TRBV6-5	TRBD1	NA	TRBJ2-7	CASTSTGETYEQYF	TGTGCCAGCACTTCGACAGGGGAGACCTACGAGCAGTACTTC
TRBV9	TRBD1	NA	TRBJ1-1	CASSQPSRGTEAFF	TGTGCCAGCAGCCAACCCTCCAGGGGGACTGAAGCTTTCTTT
TRBV28	TRBD1	once	TRBJ1-5	CASSLGRLGTAGAVKHF	TGTGCCAGCAGTTTAGGTCGGTTGGGGACAGCGGGAGCTGTTAAGCATTTT
TRBV23-1	NA	NA	TRBJ2-7	CASSPRTDWGGEQYF	TGCGCCAGCAGCCCCCGGACAGATTGGGGAGGTGAGCAGTACTTC
TRBV19	NA	NA	TRBJ1-1	CASSTNTEAFF	TGTGCCAGTAGTACCAACACTGAAGCTTTCTTT
TRBV5-4	TRBD1	NA	TRBJ2-1	CASSTGTGHNEQFF	TGTGCCAGCAGCACCGGGACAGGACACAATGAGCAGTTCTTC
TRBV10-1	NA	NA	TRBJ2-7	CASSESGQVGQYF	TGCGCCAGCAGTGAGTCGGGGCAGGTCGGGCAGTACTTC
TRBV27	NA	NA	TRBJ1-6	CASRGGISYNSPLHF	TGTGCCAGCAGGGGGGGTATCTCCTATAATTCACCCCTCCACTTT
TRBV18	NA	once	TRBJ1-3	CASSPRQAGNTIYF	TGTGCCAGCTCACCACGACAGGCTGGAAACACCATATATTTT
TRBV5-1	TRBD2	NA	TRBJ2-3	CASSLGSGGAVSDTQYF	TGCGCCAGCAGCTTGGGTAGCGGGGGGGCCGTCTCAGATACGCAGTATTTT
TRBV6-1	NA	NA	TRBJ2-7	CASSDPGRSNYEQYF	TGTGCCAGCAGTGACCCGGGACGGTCGAACTACGAGCAGTACTTC
TRBV18	NA	NA	TRBJ2-7	CASSPSQLSNYEQYF	TGTGCCAGCTCACCATCCCAATTATCTAACTACGAGCAGTACTTC
TRBV18	TRBD2	NA	TRBJ2-7	CASSPGLEGSYEQYF	TGTGCCAGCTCACCGGGACTAGAGGGCTCCTACGAGCAGTACTTC
TRBV2	NA	NA	TRBJ1-2	CASRNDGDYGYTF	TGTGCCAGCAGAAACGACGGCGACTATGGCTACACCTTC
TRBV27	NA	NA	TRBJ1-2	CASSFDREVGFSDGYTF	TGTGCCAGCAGTTTTGATCGTGAGGTGGGGTTCAGCGATGGCTACACCTTC
TRBV2	TRBD1	NA	TRBJ1-5	CASSRQGTQPQHF	TGTGCCAGCAGTCGACAGGGAACTCAGCCCCAGCATTTT
TRBV2	TRBD2	NA	TRBJ2-1	CASSGSGGKDEQFF	TGTGCCAGCAGTGGTAGCGGGGGGAAGGATGAGCAGTTCTTC
TRBV7-7	NA	NA	TRBJ1-5	CASSFPDPLGPQHF	TGTGCCAGCAGCTTCCCAGACCCTCTGGGGCCCCAGCATTTT
TRBV6-5	NA	NA	TRBJ2-7	CASSTYEQYF	TGTGCCAGCAGCACCTACGAGCAGTACTTC
TRBV12-3/TRBV12-4	NA	NA	TRBJ1-6	CASRLLWGSPLHF	TGTGCCAGCAGACTCCTATGGGGTTCACCCCTCCACTTT
TRBV4-1	TRBD1	NA	TRBJ2-7	CASSQGQAYASYEQYF	TGCGCCAGCAGCCAGGGACAGGCGTACGCCTCCTACGAGCAGTACTTC
TRBV6-6	NA	NA	TRBJ2-3	CASSWVQSADTQYF	TGTGCCAGCAGTTGGGTCCAATCTGCAGATACGCAGTATTTT
TRBV3-1/TRBV3-2	NA	NA	TRBJ1-2	CASSQGDSYGYTF	TGTGCCAGCAGCCAAGGGGATAGCTATGGCTACACCTTC
TRBV24-1	TRBD1	NA	TRBJ2-7	CATSYGQGTDEQYF	TGTGCCACCAGTTATGGACAGGGTACGGACGAGCAGTACTTC
TRBV29-1	TRBD1	once	TRBJ1-4	CSVSTGATNEKLFF	TGCAGCGTGAGCACAGGGGCAACTAATGAAAAACTGTTTTTT
TRBV24-1	TRBD1	NA	TRBJ2-2	CASEGAFTGELFF	TGTGCCTCCGAGGGGGCCTTTACCGGGGAGCTGTTTTTT
TRBV9	NA	NA	TRBJ2-7	CANSPDKPGSYEQYF	TGTGCCAACAGCCCCGACAAACCGGGCTCCTACGAGCAGTACTTC
TRBV23-1	NA	NA	TRBJ1-6	CASSHNRTLNSPLHF	TGCGCCAGCAGTCACAACAGAACTCTTAATTCACCCCTCCACTTT
TRBV30	NA	NA	TRBJ1-1	CALERGTEAFF	TGTGCCCTGGAAAGGGGCACTGAAGCTTTCTTT
TRBV28	NA	once	TRBJ1-2	CASSFQDTNYGYTF	TGTGCCAGCAGTTTTCAAGACACTAACTATGGCTACACCTTC
TRBV11-2	NA	NA	TRBJ1-1	CASSSYRGEAFF	TGTGCCAGCAGCTCCTACCGGGGGGAAGCTTTCTTT
TRBV24-1	NA	NA	TRBJ1-2	CATSDWGRYYTF	TGTGCCACCAGTGATTGGGGACGCTACTACACCTTC
TRBV19	NA	NA	TRBJ1-5	CASSKGQSNQPQHF	TGTGCCAGTAGCAAAGGACAGTCCAATCAGCCCCAGCATTTT
TRBV7-9	TRBD1	NA	TRBJ1-5	CASSATGGGQPQHF	TGTGCCAGCAGCGCGACAGGGGGCGGTCAGCCCCAGCATTTT
TRBV5-8	TRBD1	NA	TRBJ2-7	CASSLAGTVSYEQYF	TGTGCCAGCAGCTTGGCTGGGACAGTCTCCTACGAGCAGTACTTC
TRBV20-1	NA	NA	TRBJ1-2	CSLQAPGGYTF	TGCAGCCTACAGGCCCCAGGGGGCTACACCTTC
TRBV19	TRBD1	NA	TRBJ1-5	CASSLKTTGVINQPQHF	TGTGCCAGTAGTCTTAAAACTACAGGGGTTATCAATCAGCCCCAGCATTTT
TRBV9	NA	NA	TRBJ1-1	CASSVAGRGHTEAFF	TGTGCCAGCAGCGTAGCTGGCAGGGGCCACACTGAAGCTTTCTTT
TRBV6-5	NA	NA	TRBJ1-2	CASSYSVDGYGYTF	TGTGCCAGCAGTTACTCGGTAGACGGGTATGGCTACACCTTC
TRBV7-6	TRBD1	NA	TRBJ2-3	CASSLGTGQASPTTQYF	TGTGCCAGCAGCTTAGGGACGGGACAGGCGTCCCCAACGACGCAGTATTTT
TRBV19	NA	once	TRBJ1-1	CASSLTGTANTEAFF	TGTGCCAGTAGTTTAACCGGGACGGCGAACACTGAAGCTTTCTTT
TRBV19	NA	NA	TRBJ2-7	CASSLELGPYEQYF	TGTGCCAGTAGTTTAGAGCTGGGGCCCTACGAGCAGTACTTC
TRBV6-5	TRBD1	NA	TRBJ1-2	CASRTRQGDYGYTF	TGTGCCAGCAGGACCCGACAGGGGGACTATGGCTACACCTTC
TRBV30	TRBD1	NA	TRBJ1-4	CAWRGTGGTTNEKLFF	TGTGCCTGGAGAGGGACAGGAGGAACAACTAATGAAAAACTGTTTTTT
TRBV6-2/TRBV6-3	TRBD1	NA	TRBJ1-5	CASSYIDRGVNQPQHF	TGTGCCAGCAGTTACATCGACAGGGGGGTCAATCAGCCCCAGCATTTT
TRBV19	TRBD2	NA	TRBJ2-2	CASSVAGGRTGELFF	TGTGCCAGTAGCGTAGCGGGGGGCAGAACCGGGGAGCTGTTTTTT
TRBV29-1	TRBD1	NA	TRBJ2-5	CSVEQGAETQYF	TGCAGCGTTGAACAGGGGGCAGAGACCCAGTACTTC
TRBV5-1	TRBD2	NA	TRBJ2-2	CASSLTAGVGTGELFF	TGCGCCAGCAGCTTGACTGCGGGGGTCGGGACCGGGGAGCTGTTTTTT
TRBV6-4	NA	NA	TRBJ1-1	CASRDSSWETEAFF	TGTGCCAGCAGGGACTCCTCTTGGGAGACTGAAGCTTTCTTT
TRBV18	NA	NA	TRBJ2-3	CASSPGTDTQYF	TGTGCCAGCTCACCGGGGACAGATACGCAGTATTTT
TRBV6-5	NA	NA	TRBJ1-1	CASSPQGPLQAFF	TGTGCCAGCAGTCCGCAGGGGCCCCTACAAGCTTTCTTT